This TCR beta chain was retrieved from a study of breast tumors, draining lymph nodes, adjacent tissues. Study-level findings and limits: Compared with lymph nodes, tumors were less diverse; compared with nontumor tissue, more.

The CDR3 consists of 15 residues. The V end lost 4 bases, the J end lost 5 bases, and 18 bases lay between the germline ends. Germline CDR1 is SGHRS and CDR2 is YFSETQ. In regard to this clonotype: Antigen unknown. Given a much more abundant clone one base away, this may be a read error.

The lymph nodes were axillary draining lymph nodes from breast cancer patients. Via MiXCR, TCRdb re-called the multiplex PCR reads, giving one row per CDR3 protein. This table has around 290,000 distinct CDR3 sequences, 30% to 35% appearing once. Input material: axillary lymph node tissue. The chain carries TRBV5-1 and TRBJ2-5, with D possibly TRBD1 on 6 matching bases. The source is a female donor with breast cancer. Some clones in this sample may be carry-over from other donors' samples. The CDR3 spells CASSRGSSRGETQYF. In DNA, the CDR3 is TGCGCCAGCAGCCGGGGCTCTTCGAGGGGGGAGACCCAGTACTTC.